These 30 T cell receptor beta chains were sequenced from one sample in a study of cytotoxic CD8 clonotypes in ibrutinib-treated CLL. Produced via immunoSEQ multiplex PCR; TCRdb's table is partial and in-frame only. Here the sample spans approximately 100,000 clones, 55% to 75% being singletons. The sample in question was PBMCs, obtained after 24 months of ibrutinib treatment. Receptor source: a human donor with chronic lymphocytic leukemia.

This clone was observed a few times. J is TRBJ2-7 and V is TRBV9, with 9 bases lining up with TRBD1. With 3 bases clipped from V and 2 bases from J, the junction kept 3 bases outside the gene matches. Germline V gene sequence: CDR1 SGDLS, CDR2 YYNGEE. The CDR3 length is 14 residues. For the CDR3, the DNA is TGTGCCAGCAGCGGCCGGGACAGGGCCTACGAGCAGTACTTC. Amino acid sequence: CASSGRDRAYEQYF.

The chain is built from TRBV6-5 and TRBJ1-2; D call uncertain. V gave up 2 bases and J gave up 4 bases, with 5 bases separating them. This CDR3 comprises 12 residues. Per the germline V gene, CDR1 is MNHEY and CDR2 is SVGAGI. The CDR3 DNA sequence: TGTGCCAGCAGTTACGCTGGCTATGGCTACACCTTC. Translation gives CASSYAGYGYTF.

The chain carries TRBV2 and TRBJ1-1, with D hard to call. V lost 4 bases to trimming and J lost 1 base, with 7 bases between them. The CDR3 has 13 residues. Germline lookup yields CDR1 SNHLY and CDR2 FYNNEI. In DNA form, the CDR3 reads TGTGCCAGCAGTGTTTTGGGGAACACTGAAGCTTTCTTT. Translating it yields CASSVLGNTEAFF.

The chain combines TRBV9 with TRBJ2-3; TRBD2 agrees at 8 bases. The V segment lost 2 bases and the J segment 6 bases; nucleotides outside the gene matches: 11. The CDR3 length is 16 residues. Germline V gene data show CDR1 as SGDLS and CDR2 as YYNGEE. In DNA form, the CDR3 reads TGTGCCAGCAGCGTCCAGTCAGCGGGGGCCGGGGATACGCAGTATTTT. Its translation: CASSVQSAGAGDTQYF.

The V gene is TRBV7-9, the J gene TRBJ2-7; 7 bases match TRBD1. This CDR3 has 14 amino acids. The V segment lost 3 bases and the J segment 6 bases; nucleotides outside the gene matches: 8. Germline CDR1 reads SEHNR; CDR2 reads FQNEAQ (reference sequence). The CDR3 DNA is TGTGCCAGCAGCTTGGGGACAGACGTTTTCGAGCAGTACTTC. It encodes CASSLGTDVFEQYF.

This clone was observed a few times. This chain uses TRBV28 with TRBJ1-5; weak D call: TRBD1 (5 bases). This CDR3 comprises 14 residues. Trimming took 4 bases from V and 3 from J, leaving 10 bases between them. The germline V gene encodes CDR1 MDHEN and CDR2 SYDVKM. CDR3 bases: TGTGCCAGCAGTTCCGACAGACACAATCAGCCCCAGCATTTT. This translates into CASSSDRHNQPQHF.

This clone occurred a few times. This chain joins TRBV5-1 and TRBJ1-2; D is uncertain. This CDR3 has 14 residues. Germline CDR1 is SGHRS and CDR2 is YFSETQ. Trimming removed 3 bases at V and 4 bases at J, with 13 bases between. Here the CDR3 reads CASSSSDVRYGYTF. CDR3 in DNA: TGCGCCAGCAGCTCCTCCGACGTTCGCTATGGCTACACCTTC.

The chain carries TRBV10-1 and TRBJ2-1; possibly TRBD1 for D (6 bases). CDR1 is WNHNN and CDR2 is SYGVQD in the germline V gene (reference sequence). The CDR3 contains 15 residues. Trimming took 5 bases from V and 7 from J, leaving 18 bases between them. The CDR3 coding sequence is TGCGCCAGCAGTCCCGGGACACCCTTTATGAATGAGCAGTTCTTC. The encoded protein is CASSPGTPFMNEQFF.

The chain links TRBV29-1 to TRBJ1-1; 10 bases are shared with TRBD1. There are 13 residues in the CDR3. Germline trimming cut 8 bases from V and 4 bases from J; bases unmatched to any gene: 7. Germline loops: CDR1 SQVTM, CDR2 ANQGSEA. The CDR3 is CSSRGTGVTEAFF. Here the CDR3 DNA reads TGCAGCTCACGGGGGACAGGGGTCACTGAAGCTTTCTTT. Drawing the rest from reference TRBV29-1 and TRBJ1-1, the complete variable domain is SAVISQKPSRDICQRGTSLTIQCQVDSQVTMMFWYRQQPGQSLTLIATANQGSEATYESGFVIDKFPISRPNLTFSTLTVSNMSPEDSSIYLCSSRGTGVTEAFFGQGTRLTVV.

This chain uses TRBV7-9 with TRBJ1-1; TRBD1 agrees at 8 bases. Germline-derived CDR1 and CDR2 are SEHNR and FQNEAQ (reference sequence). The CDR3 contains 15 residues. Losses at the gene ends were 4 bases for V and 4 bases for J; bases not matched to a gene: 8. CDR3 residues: CASSWGGQGGTEAFF. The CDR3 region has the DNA TGTGCCAGCAGCTGGGGTGGACAGGGCGGCACTGAAGCTTTCTTT.

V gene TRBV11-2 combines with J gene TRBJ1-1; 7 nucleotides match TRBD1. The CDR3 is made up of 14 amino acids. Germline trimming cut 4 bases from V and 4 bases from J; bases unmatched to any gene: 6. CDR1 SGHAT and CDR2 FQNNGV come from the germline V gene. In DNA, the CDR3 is TGTGCCAGCAGCTCCGTAGGGACAGCCACTGAAGCTTTCTTT. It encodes CASSSVGTATEAFF.

The DNA of the CDR3 is TGTGCCAGCAAGGGGACCACAGGGAACACTGAAGCTTTCTTT. Its translation is CASKGTTGNTEAFF. The chain combines TRBV6-1 with TRBJ1-1; D might be TRBD1 (5 bases). The CDR3 contains 14 residues. In germline, CDR1 is MNHNS, CDR2 SASEGT. V lost 7 bases to trimming and J lost 1 base, with 13 bases between them.

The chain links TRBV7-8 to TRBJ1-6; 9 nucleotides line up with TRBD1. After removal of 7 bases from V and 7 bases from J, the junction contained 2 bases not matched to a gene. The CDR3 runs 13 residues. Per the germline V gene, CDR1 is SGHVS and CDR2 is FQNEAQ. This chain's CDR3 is CASTGTGNSPLHF. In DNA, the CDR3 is TGTGCCAGCACCGGGACAGGGAATTCACCCCTCCACTTT.

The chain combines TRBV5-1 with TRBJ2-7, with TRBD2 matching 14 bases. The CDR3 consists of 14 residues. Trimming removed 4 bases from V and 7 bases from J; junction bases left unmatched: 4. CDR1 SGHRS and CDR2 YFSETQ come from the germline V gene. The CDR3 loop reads CASSRGLAGDEQYF. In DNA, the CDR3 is TGCGCCAGCAGCCGGGGACTAGCGGGGGATGAGCAGTACTTC.

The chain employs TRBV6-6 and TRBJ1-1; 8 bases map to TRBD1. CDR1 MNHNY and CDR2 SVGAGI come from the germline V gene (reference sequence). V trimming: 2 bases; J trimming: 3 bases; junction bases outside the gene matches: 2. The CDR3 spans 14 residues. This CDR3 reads CASSYETGDTEAFF. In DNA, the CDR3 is TGTGCCAGCAGTTACGAGACAGGGGACACTGAAGCTTTCTTT.

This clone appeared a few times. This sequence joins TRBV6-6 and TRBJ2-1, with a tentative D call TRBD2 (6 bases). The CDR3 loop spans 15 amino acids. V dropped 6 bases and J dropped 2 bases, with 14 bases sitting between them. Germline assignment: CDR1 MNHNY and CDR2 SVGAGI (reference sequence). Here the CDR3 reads CASSPVGGTYNEQFF. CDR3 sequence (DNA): TGTGCCAGCAGCCCAGTGGGAGGTACCTACAATGAGCAGTTCTTC.

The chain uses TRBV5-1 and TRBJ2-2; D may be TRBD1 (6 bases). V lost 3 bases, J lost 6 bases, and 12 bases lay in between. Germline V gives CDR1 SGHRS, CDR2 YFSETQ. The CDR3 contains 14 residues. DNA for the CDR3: TGCGCCAGCAGCTCCTCGGACAGAGCCGGGGAGCTGTTTTTT. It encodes CASSSSDRAGELFF.

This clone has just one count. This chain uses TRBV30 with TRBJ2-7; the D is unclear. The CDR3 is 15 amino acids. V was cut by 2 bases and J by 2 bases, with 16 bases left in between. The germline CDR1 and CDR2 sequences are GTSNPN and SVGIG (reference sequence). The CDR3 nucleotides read TGTGCCTGGAGTCCCCCAGTGTTTTTTACCTACGAGCAGTACTTC. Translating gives CAWSPPVFFTYEQYF.

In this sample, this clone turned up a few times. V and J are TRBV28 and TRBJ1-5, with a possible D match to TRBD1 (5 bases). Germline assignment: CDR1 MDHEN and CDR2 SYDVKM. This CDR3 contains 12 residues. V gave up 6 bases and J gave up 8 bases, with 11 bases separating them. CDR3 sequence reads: CASRGRLEPQHF. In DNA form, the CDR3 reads TGTGCCAGCAGGGGACGGCTGGAGCCCCAGCATTTT.

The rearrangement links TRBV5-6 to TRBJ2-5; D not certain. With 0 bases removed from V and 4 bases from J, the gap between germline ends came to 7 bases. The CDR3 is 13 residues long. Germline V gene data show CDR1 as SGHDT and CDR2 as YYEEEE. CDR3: CASSLVAIETQYF. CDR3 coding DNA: TGTGCCAGCAGCTTGGTGGCGATAGAGACCCAGTACTTC.

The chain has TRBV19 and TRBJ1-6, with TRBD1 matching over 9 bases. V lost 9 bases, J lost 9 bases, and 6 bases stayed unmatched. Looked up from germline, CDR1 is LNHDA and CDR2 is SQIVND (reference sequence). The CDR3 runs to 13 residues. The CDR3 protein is CASSGQGGSPLHF. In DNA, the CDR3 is TGTGCCAGCTCGGGACAGGGAGGTTCACCCCTCCACTTT. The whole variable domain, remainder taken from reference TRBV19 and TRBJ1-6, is DGGITQSPKYLFRKEGQNVTLSCEQNLNHDAMYWYRQDPGQGLRLIYYSQIVNDFQKGDIAEGYSVSREKKESFPLTVTSAQKNPTAFYLCASSGQGGSPLHFGNGTRLTVT.

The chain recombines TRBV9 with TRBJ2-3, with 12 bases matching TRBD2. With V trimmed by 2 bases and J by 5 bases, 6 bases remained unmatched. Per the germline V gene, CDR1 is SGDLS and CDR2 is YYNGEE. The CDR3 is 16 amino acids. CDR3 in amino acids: CASSVASGGAVDTQYF. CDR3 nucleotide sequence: TGTGCCAGCAGCGTCGCTAGCGGGGGGGCGGTAGATACGCAGTATTTT.

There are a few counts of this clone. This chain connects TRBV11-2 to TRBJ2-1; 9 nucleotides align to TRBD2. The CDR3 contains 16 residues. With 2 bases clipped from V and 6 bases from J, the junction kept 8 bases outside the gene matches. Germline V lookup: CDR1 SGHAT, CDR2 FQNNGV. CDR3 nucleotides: TGTGCCAGCAGCTTATCGATTAGCGGGGGTGTCAATGAGCAGTTCTTC. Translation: CASSLSISGGVNEQFF.

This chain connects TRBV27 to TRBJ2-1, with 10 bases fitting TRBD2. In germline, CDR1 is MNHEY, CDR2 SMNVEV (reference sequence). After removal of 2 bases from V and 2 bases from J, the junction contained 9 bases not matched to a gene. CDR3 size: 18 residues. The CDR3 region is CASSLRLSSGGTYNEQFF. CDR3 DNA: TGTGCCAGCAGTTTACGGTTGTCTAGCGGGGGCACCTACAATGAGCAGTTCTTC.

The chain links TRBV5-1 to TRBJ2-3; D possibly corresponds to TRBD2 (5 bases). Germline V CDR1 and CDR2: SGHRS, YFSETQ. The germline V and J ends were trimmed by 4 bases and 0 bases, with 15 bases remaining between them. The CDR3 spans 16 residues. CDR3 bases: TGCGCCAGCAGCACACGGGGAGTAACTAGCACAGATACGCAGTATTTT. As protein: CASSTRGVTSTDTQYF.

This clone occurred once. The CDR3 nucleotides read TGTGCCAGCAGCTACTCAGGCAGGAACACTGAAGCTTTCTTT. It yields the protein CASSYSGRNTEAFF. The genes are TRBV7-9 and TRBJ1-1; no reliable D call. V shed 4 bases and J shed 1 base, with 10 bases lying between them. Germline V gene lookup returns CDR1 SEHNR and CDR2 FQNEAQ (reference sequence). The CDR3 is 14 residues long.

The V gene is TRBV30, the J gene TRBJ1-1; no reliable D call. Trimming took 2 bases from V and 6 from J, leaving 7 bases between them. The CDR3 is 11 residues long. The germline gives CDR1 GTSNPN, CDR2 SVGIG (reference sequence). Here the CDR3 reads CAWSKVAEAFF. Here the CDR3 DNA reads TGTGCCTGGAGTAAGGTTGCTGAAGCTTTCTTT. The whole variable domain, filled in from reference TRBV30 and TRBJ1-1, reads SQTIHQWPATLVQPVGSPLSLECTVEGTSNPNLYWYRQAAGRGLQLLFYSVGIGQISSEVPQNLSASRPQDRQFILSSKKLLLSDSGFYLCAWSKVAEAFFGQGTRLTVV.

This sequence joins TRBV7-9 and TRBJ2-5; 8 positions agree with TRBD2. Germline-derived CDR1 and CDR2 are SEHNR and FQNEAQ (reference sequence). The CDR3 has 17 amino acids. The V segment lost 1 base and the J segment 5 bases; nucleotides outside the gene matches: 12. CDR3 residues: CASSLGFAASGPETQYF. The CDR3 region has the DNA TGTGCCAGCAGCTTAGGTTTTGCGGCTAGCGGGCCGGAGACCCAGTACTTC.

The CDR3 spells CASRRGGTSYGYTF. DNA of the CDR3: TGTGCCAGCAGGAGGGGCGGGACCTCCTATGGCTACACCTTC. The V call is TRBV7-2, the J call TRBJ1-2; D perhaps matches TRBD1 (5 bases). The CDR3 loop spans 14 amino acids. Germline V gene lookup returns CDR1 SGHTA and CDR2 FQGNSA. Trimming took 6 bases from V and 4 from J, leaving 15 bases between them.

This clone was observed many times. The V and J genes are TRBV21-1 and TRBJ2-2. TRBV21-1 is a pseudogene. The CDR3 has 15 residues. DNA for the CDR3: TGTGCCAGCAGCAAAAGGCAGGAGCTTACCGGGGAGCTGTTTTTT. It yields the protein CASSKRQELTGELFF.